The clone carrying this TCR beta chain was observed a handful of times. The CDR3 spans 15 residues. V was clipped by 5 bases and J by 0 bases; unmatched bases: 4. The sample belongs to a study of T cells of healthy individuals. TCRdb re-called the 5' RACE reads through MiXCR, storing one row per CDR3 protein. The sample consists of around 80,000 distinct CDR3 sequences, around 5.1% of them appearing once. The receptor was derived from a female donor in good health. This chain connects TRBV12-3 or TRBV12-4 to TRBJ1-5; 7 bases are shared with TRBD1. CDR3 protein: CASSPDRASNQPQHF. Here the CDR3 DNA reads TGTGCCAGCAGTCCTGACAGGGCTAGCAATCAGCCCCAGCATTTT.